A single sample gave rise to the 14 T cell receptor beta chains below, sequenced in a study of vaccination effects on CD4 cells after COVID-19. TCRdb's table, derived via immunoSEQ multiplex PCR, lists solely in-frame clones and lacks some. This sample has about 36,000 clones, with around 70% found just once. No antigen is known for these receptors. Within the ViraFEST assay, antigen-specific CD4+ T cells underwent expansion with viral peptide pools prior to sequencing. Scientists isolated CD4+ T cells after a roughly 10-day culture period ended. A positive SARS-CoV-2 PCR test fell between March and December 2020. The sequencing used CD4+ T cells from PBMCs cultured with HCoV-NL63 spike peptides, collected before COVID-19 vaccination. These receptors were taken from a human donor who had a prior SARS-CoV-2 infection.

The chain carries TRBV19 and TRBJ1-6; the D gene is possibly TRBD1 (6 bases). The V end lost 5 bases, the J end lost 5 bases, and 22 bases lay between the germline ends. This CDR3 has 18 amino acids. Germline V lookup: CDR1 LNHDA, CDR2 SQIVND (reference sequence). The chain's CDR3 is CASSPSGGAGWDNSPLHF. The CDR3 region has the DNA TGTGCCAGTAGTCCTTCTGGGGGGGCCGGCTGGGATAATTCACCCCTCCACTTT.

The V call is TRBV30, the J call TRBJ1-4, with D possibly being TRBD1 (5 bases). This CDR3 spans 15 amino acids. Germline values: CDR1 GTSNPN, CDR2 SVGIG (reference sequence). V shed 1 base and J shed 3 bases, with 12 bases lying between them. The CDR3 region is CAWSGQGVANEKLFF. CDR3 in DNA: TGTGCCTGGAGTGGGCAGGGAGTGGCTAATGAAAAACTGTTTTTT.

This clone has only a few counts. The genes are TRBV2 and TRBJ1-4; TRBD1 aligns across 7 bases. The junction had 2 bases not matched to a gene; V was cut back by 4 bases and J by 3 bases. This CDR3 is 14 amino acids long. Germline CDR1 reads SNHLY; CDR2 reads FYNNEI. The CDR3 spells CASSGQGANEKLFF. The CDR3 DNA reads TGTGCCAGCAGTGGACAGGGAGCTAATGAAAAACTGTTTTTT.

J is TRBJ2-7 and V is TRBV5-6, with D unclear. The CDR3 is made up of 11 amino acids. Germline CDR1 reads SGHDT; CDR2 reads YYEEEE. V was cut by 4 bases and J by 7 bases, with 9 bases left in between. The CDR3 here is CASSVASEQYF. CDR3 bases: TGTGCCAGCAGCGTTGCGAGTGAGCAGTACTTC.

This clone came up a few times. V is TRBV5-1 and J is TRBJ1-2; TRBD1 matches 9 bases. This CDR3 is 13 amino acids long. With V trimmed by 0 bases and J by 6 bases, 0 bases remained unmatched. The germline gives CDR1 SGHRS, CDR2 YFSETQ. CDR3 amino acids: CASSLGQGDGYTF. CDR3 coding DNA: TGCGCCAGCAGCTTGGGACAGGGGGATGGCTACACCTTC.

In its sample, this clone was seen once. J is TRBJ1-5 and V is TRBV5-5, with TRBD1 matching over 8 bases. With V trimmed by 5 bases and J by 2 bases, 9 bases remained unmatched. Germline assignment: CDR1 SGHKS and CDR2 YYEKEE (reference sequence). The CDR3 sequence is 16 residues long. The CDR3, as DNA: TGTGCCAGCAGATTAACCGACAGGGGTGGCAATCAGCCCCAGCATTTT. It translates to CASRLTDRGGNQPQHF.

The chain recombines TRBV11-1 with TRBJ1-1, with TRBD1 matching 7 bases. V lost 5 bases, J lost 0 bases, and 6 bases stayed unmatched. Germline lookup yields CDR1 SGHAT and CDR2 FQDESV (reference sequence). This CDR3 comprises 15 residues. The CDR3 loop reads CASSQDRLMNTEAFF. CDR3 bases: TGTGCCAGCAGCCAGGACAGGCTCATGAACACTGAAGCTTTCTTT.

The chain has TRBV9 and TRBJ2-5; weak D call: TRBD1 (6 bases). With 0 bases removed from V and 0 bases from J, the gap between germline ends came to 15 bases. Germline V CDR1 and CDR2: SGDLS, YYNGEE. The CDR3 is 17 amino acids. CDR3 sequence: CASSVGPDRSYQETQYF. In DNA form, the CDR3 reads TGTGCCAGCAGCGTAGGGCCGGACAGATCTTACCAAGAGACCCAGTACTTC.

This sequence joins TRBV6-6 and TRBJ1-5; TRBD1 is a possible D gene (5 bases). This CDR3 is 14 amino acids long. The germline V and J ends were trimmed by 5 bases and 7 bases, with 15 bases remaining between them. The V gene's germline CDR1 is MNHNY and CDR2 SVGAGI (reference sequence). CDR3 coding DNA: TGTGCCAGCAGTAGCACAGGTGCGAGGCAGCCCCAGCATTTT. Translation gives CASSSTGARQPQHF.

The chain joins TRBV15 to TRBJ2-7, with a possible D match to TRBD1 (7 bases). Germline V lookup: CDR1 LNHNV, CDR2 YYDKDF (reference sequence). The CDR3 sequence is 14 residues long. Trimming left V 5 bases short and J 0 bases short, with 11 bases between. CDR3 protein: CATSWGDSSYEQYF. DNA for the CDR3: TGTGCCACCAGCTGGGGGGACAGCTCCTACGAGCAGTACTTC.

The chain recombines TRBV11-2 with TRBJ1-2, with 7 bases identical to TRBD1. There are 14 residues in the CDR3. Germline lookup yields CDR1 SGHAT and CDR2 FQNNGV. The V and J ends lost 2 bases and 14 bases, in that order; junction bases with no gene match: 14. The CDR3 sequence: CASSLTRDSLSRTF. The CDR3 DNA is TGTGCCAGCAGCTTAACCAGGGACAGTCTCAGTCGAACCTTC.

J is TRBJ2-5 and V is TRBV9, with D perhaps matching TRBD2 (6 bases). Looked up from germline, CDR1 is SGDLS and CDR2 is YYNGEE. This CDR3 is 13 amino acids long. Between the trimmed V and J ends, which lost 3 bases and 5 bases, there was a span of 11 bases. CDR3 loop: CASSEEEGETQYF. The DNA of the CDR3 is TGTGCCAGCAGCGAAGAGGAGGGGGAGACCCAGTACTTC.

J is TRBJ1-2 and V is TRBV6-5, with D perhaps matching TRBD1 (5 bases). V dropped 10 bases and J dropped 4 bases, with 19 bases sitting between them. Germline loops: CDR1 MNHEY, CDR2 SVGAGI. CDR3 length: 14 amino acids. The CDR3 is CATSGHGRTYGYTF. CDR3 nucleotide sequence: TGTGCCACCTCCGGACATGGGAGGACCTATGGCTACACCTTC.

The CDR3 nucleotides are TGCGCCAGCAGCTTGGCCGGGGATGGGAAGGAAGCACCCCTCCACTTT. This codes for CASSLAGDGKEAPLHF. The rearrangement links TRBV5-1 to TRBJ1-6; no definite D call. The V gene lost 0 bases and the J gene lost 11 bases, with 18 bases spanning the gap. CDR1 and CDR2 from the germline V gene are SGHRS and YFSETQ. This CDR3 spans 16 amino acids.